This TCR beta chain was obtained from a study of shared clonotypes between healthy human individuals. Data came from immunoSEQ multiplex PCR; TCRdb stores just in-frame clones and leaves some out. The sample has more than 400,000 clones, about 78% seen once; the top ten hold 12%. Trimming removed 6 bases from V and 5 bases from J, with 16 bases in between. This CDR3 spans 14 amino acids. The germline CDR1 and CDR2 sequences are KGHSH and LQKENI. The receptor was derived from a woman between 40 and 50 years old in good health. Some clones in this sample may be carry-over from other donors' samples. The specimen was PBMCs. The V gene is TRBV18, the J gene TRBJ2-5; D not resolved. The CDR3 protein is CASSSAPFRETQYF. For the CDR3, the DNA is TGTGCCAGCTCCTCGGCACCTTTTCGGGAGACCCAGTACTTC.